The 2 T cell receptor beta chains presented below share a single source sample, sequenced in a study of regulatory T cells in long-lasting Graves disease. Time point of the sample: newly diagnosed GD, antithyroid drugs for less than 3 months. The authors made the TCR library using RNA they extracted from PBMCs. CDR3 regions were amplified by Arm-PCR using iRepertoire HTBI primers to build TCR beta libraries. MiXCR was run by TCRdb on the multiplex PCR reads, yielding one entry per CDR3 protein. The sample lists about 460,000 distinct CDR3 sequences, 14% occurring once. These data were also filed under a second study, of T cells in Graves' hyperthyroidism and ophthalmopathy.

This specimen consisted of peripheral blood mononuclear cells (PBMCs), obtained at new diagnosis, from a patient treated with antithyroid drugs. Source of these receptors: a woman in her 50s with Graves disease.

This clonotype was found many times. The chain uses TRBV30 and TRBJ2-1; D gene unclear. Germline CDR1 is GTSNPN and CDR2 is SVGIG (reference sequence). This CDR3 is built from 14 residues. Trimming removed 5 bases at V and 8 bases at J, with 19 bases between. The CDR3 reads CAWGRRTPVYEQFF. The CDR3 nucleotides are TGTGCCTGGGGTAGGCGCACACCAGTGTATGAGCAGTTCTTC.

This clonotype was counted at least ten times. The CDR3 DNA reads TGTGCCAGCAGTTTACAGGGTTTTGAAGCTTTCTTT. This encodes CASSLQGFEAFF. The J gene is TRBJ1-1, the V gene TRBV28; TRBD1 is a possible D gene (5 bases). CDR1 is MDHEN and CDR2 is SYDVKM in the germline V gene. The CDR3 extends over 12 amino acids. The V end was cut by 2 bases, the J end by 7 bases, with 8 bases between.